One and the same sample provided the 6 T cell receptor beta chains below, sequenced in a study of radiotherapy plus CTLA-4 blockade in lung cancer. Profiling relied on immunoSEQ multiplex PCR, and the TCRdb table lists in-frame clones only, not all of them. Of roughly 59,000 clones in the sample, 70% to 80% are singletons; the top ten hold about 8.3%. The sample was peripheral blood, taken from a patient treated with radiotherapy plus ipilimumab. Source of these receptors: a human donor with non-small cell lung cancer whose response to radiotherapy plus ipilimumab could not be evaluated.

The gene calls are TRBV6-6 and TRBJ2-2; D is possibly TRBD2 (6 bases). Germline values: CDR1 MNHNY, CDR2 SVGAGI (reference sequence). CDR3 length equals 14 residues. Trimming removed 4 bases from V and 6 bases from J, with 12 bases in between. This CDR3 reads CASSWEVGSGELFF. The CDR3 DNA follows: TGTGCCAGCAGTTGGGAGGTGGGTTCCGGGGAGCTGTTTTTT.

V is TRBV6-6 and J is TRBJ2-1, with 8 bases lining up with TRBD1. The CDR3 has 15 residues. The V gene's germline CDR1 is MNHNY and CDR2 SVGAGI (reference sequence). Trimming removed 4 bases from V and 7 bases from J; junction bases left unmatched: 9. In DNA form, the CDR3 reads TGTGCCAGCAGTTCCGGAGCAGGGGGCAAGAATGAGCAGTTCTTC. Its protein product is CASSSGAGGKNEQFF.

This chain links TRBV4-1 with TRBJ2-5, with TRBD2 matching over 11 bases. The junction had 14 bases not matched to a gene; V was cut back by 4 bases and J by 4 bases. CDR1 is MGHRA, CDR2 YSYEKL, per germline. This CDR3 spans 18 amino acids. The CDR3 spells CASSPSFIAGGGRETQYF. CDR3 nucleotides: TGCGCCAGCAGCCCGTCGTTCATAGCGGGAGGGGGCAGAGAGACCCAGTACTTC.

J is TRBJ2-1 and V is TRBV9; 13 bases are a match to TRBD2. V lost 4 bases, J lost 2 bases, and 0 bases stayed unmatched. The germline gives CDR1 SGDLS, CDR2 YYNGEE. There are 15 residues in the CDR3. CDR3 residues: CASSTSGRAYNEQFF. The CDR3 DNA sequence: TGTGCCAGCAGCACTAGCGGGAGGGCCTACAATGAGCAGTTCTTC.

CDR3 bases: TGTGCCAGTAGTCCTCGGACTAGCGGGAGAACGAGCACAGATACGCAGTATTTT. Translated: CASSPRTSGRTSTDTQYF. The chain carries TRBV19 and TRBJ2-3; TRBD2 matches at 13 bases. V dropped 5 bases and J dropped 0; count of bases not matched to a gene: 8. This CDR3 is built from 18 residues. Germline CDR1 LNHDA, CDR2 SQIVND (reference sequence).

A remark on this clone: The same CDR3 is also encoded by other DNA sequences in this sample. V is TRBV28 and J is TRBJ1-6, with 8 bases that match TRBD1. Germline V gene sequence: CDR1 MDHEN, CDR2 SYDVKM. The ends lost 2 bases at V and 10 bases at J; junction bases unmatched: 7. This CDR3 is 15 amino acids long. CDR3 nucleotides: TGTGCCAGCAGTTTAGGACAGGGTTATCGGTCACCCCTCCACTTT. Its protein product is CASSLGQGYRSPLHF.